Listed below are T cell receptor beta chains from one sample, sequenced in a study of control samples from healthy donors and cancer patients. Profiled with immunoSEQ multiplex PCR; TCRdb holds only in-frame clones, not every one. Among around 130,000 clones listed, around nine tenths were seen once. The sample consisted of blood. The receptors were sampled from a man between 18 and 35 years old in good health. The CDR3 runs from the conserved cysteine through the conserved F or W. D genes are given only for firm matches. Not all rows give a size; the values are once, few, many and, for expanded clones, a class.

15,TRBJ2-3,TRBV9,once,-,TGTGCCAGCAGCTTCAGGGGCAGGGATCAAGATACGCAGTATTTT,CASSFRGRDQDTQYF
14,TRBJ1-1,TRBV6-5,-,TRBD1,TGTGCCAGCACGCGGGGACAGGGGTATACTGAAGCTTTCTTT,CASTRGQGYTEAFF
13,TRBJ2-1,TRBV29-1,-,-,TGCAGCGTACAGGGAGGGGGCTACAATGAGCAGTTCTTC,CSVQGGGYNEQFF
16,TRBJ2-5,TRBV4-1,-,-,TGCGCCAGCAGCCAAGATTCAGGGATCGGGGAAGAGACCCAGTACTTC,CASSQDSGIGEETQYF
15,TRBJ2-3,TRBV5-1,few,-,TGCGCCAGCAGCTCCTTGAAGCCCCTGGAAGATACGCAGTATTTT,CASSSLKPLEDTQYF
12,TRBJ2-7,TRBV30,once,TRBD1,TGTGCCTGGAGTGGGACAGGGCTCGAGCAGTACTTC,CAWSGTGLEQYF
15,TRBJ2-2,TRBV5-1,-,-,TGCGCCAGCAGCTTGGCAGCTTCGAACACCGGGGAGCTGTTTTTT,CASSLAASNTGELFF
13,TRBJ1-2,TRBV6-5,-,-,TGTGCCAGCAGAAAACAGGCAATCTATGGCTACACCTTC,CASRKQAIYGYTF
12,TRBJ2-1,TRBV11-3,-,-,TGTGCCAGCAGCATACGGCCAGAAAAGCAGTTCTTC,CASSIRPEKQFF
16,TRBJ1-1,TRBV5-5,-,-,TGTGCCAGCAGCTCCTACTCCTCCGGTAGGGACACTGAAGCTTTCTTT,CASSSYSSGRDTEAFF
14,TRBJ1-1,TRBV27,-,TRBD1,TGTGCCAGCAGTAGACAGGGGCCGAACACTGAAGCTTTCTTT,CASSRQGPNTEAFF
14,TRBJ1-2,TRBV10-3,-,-,TGTGCCATCAGTGAGCCCACATTTAACTATGGCTACACCTTC,CAISEPTFNYGYTF
17,TRBJ2-2,TRBV11-3,-,TRBD2,TGTGCCAGCAGCTTACCGGGACTAGCGCCTTTCACCGGGGAGCTGTTTTTT,CASSLPGLAPFTGELFF
14,TRBJ2-7,TRBV5-4,-,-,TGTGCCAGCAGCTTGGAGGGTGGCCAATACGAGCAGTACTTC,CASSLEGGQYEQYF
14,TRBJ1-6,TRBV19,-,-,TGTGCCAGTAGCCCCCGGGCCCCCAATTCACCCCTCCACTTT,CASSPRAPNSPLHF
16,TRBJ2-2,TRBV11-2,once,-,TGTGCCAGCAGCTTATCTTACTGGGGCCGCACCGGGGAGCTGTTTTTT,CASSLSYWGRTGELFF
17,TRBJ1-5,TRBV28,-,TRBD1,TGTGCCAGCAGAGTGGGAGCAGGGGGCAGGAGCAATCAGCCCCAGCATTTT,CASRVGAGGRSNQPQHF
13,TRBJ1-5,TRBV30,-,-,TGTGCCTGGAGTTCGGATAGCAATCAGCCCCAGCATTTT,CAWSSDSNQPQHF
16,TRBJ1-2,TRBV6-5,-,-,TGTGCCAGCAGTTACAGCCTGCAGGGATCTTTCTATGGCTACACCTTC,CASSYSLQGSFYGYTF
15,TRBJ2-2,TRBV6-1,-,-,TGTGCCAGCAGTGAATCTCGGTCCTTCACCGGGGAGCTGTTTTTT,CASSESRSFTGELFF
14,TRBJ2-2,TRBV18,-,-,TGTGCCAGCTCACCAGAAACTTTCACCGGGGAGCTGTTTTTT,CASSPETFTGELFF
15,TRBJ2-2,TRBV6-5,-,-,TGTGCCAGCACCGAAGGGGGGAGGAACACCGGGGAGCTGTTTTTT,CASTEGGRNTGELFF
18,TRBJ1-5,TRBV7-4,-,-,TGTGCCAGCAGCCGTAACTTCCCGAAGGGAGGTAGATTCTGGCCCCAGCATTTT,CASSRNFPKGGRFWPQHF
13,TRBJ2-2,TRBV29-1,-,-,TGCAGCGTTGCCACCTGGGACGCCGGGGAGCTGTTTTTT,CSVATWDAGELFF
14,TRBJ2-3,TRBV11-3,-,-,TGTGCCAGCAGCTTATCATCGGGCACAGATACGCAGTATTTT,CASSLSSGTDTQYF
13,TRBJ2-1,TRBV27,-,-,TGTGCCAGCAGTTTGGGACAAAGAGGTGAGCAGTTCTTC,CASSLGQRGEQFF
13,TRBJ2-1,TRBV27,-,-,TGTGCCGTTCATCCGGGCCCAGCGAATGAGCAGTTCTTC,CAVHPGPANEQFF
13,TRBJ1-4,TRBV6-5,-,-,TGTGCCAGCTCCAGGGAGAGGGGGGAAAAACTGTTTTTT,CASSRERGEKLFF
14,TRBJ2-3,TRBV28,-,-,TGTGCCAGCACCTCGGGGGCGGGCACAGATACGCAGTATTTT,CASTSGAGTDTQYF
16,TRBJ1-3,TRBV27,-,-,TGTGCCAGCAGTTCAACCCCCCCAGGCTCTGGAAACACCATATATTTT,CASSSTPPGSGNTIYF
12,TRBJ1-6,TRBV28,-,-,TGTGCCAGCAGCGTCGGGAATTCACCCCTCCACTTT,CASSVGNSPLHF
13,TRBJ1-5,TRBV19,-,-,TGTGCCAGTCATTCCTCCGGGGATCTCACCCAGCATTTT,CASHSSGDLTQHF
14,TRBJ2-1,TRBV6-4,-,-,TGTGCCAGCAGTGACTCGATCAGCCGCAATGAGCAGTTCTTC,CASSDSISRNEQFF
17,TRBJ1-5,TRBV5-6,-,-,TGTGCCAGCAGCCTTGGATCGGGACAACCTAGCAATCAGCCCCAGCATTTT,CASSLGSGQPSNQPQHF
15,TRBJ2-2,TRBV27,-,-,TGTGCCAGCAGTTTTAACGACCGGAGCACCGGGGAGCTGTTTTTT,CASSFNDRSTGELFF
15,TRBJ1-5,TRBV6-1,few,-,TGTGCCAGCAGTGAAGCGGGGGATACCCATCAGCCCCAGCATTTT,CASSEAGDTHQPQHF
17,TRBJ2-6,TRBV11-3,-,-,TGTGCCAGCAGCCTAGGGACTCCTAGCTCTGGGGCCAACGTCCTGACTTTC,CASSLGTPSSGANVLTF
14,TRBJ1-1,TRBV9,-,-,TGTGCCAGCAGCGAGAGGGACGGGAACACTGAAGCTTTCTTT,CASSERDGNTEAFF
12,TRBJ2-3,TRBV2,-,-,TGTGCCAGCGGAAAGGGCCAAGATACGCAGTATTTT,CASGKGQDTQYF
14,TRBJ1-2,TRBV5-1,-,TRBD1,TGCGCCAGCAGCCCGCCGACAGGGGAGGTTGGCTACACCTTC,CASSPPTGEVGYTF
17,TRBJ2-1,TRBV19,-,TRBD2,TGTGCCAGTAGTCCCATAGGAACTAGCGGGAGTTGGAATGAGCAGTTCTTC,CASSPIGTSGSWNEQFF
14,TRBJ2-1,TRBV28,-,-,TGTGCCAGCATCAGCTCCCCCTCGCAGGTAGAGCAGTTCTTC,CASISSPSQVEQFF